Below, one T cell receptor (beta chain) is given with its context. CDR3 regions were amplified by Arm-PCR using iRepertoire HTBI primers to build TCR beta libraries. In TCRdb, the multiplex PCR reads were re-called with MiXCR into one record per CDR3 protein. The table lists around 460,000 distinct CDR3 sequences, roughly 22% of them singletons. Germline-derived CDR1 and CDR2 are MDHEN and SYDVKM. The CDR3 length is 15 residues. V shed 1 base and J shed 0 bases, with 8 bases lying between them. The time point is: persistent/refractory GD, antithyroid drugs over 5 years with positive TRAb. The authors made the TCR library using RNA they extracted from PBMCs. This entry is derived from a study of regulatory T cells in long-lasting Graves disease.

This sample comprised peripheral blood mononuclear cells (PBMCs), obtained when the disease was refractory, from a patient treated with antithyroid drugs. This clonotype originated in a female donor with Graves disease. The genes are TRBV28 and TRBJ2-3, with a possible D match to TRBD1 (5 bases). CDR3 loop: CASSLSAGSTDTQYF. CDR3 DNA: TGTGCCAGCAGTTTATCGGCAGGGAGCACAGATACGCAGTATTTT.